This T cell receptor beta chain was retrieved from a study of blood T cell repertoires in COVID-19. The wider study: Samples representing acute and convalescent COVID-19 were sourced from the United States, Italy and Spain.

CDR1 is SGHKS, CDR2 YYEKEE, per germline (reference sequence). This CDR3 has 13 residues. V gave up 0 bases and J gave up 0 bases, with 3 bases separating them. TCRdb's table, derived via immunoSEQ multiplex PCR, lists solely in-frame clones and lacks some. The repertoire holds around 120,000 clones, just over 90% seen once, with about 1.9% in the top ten. This sequence originates from a human donor with active COVID-19. The donor label of this sample is uncertain. This rearrangement joins TRBV5-5 to TRBJ1-1; D unresolved. The source material was peripheral blood. CDR3 DNA: TGTGCCAGCAGCTTGGGAGTGAACACTGAAGCTTTCTTT. Residues: CASSLGVNTEAFF.